This TCR beta chain was obtained from a study of cytomegalovirus exposure and HLA in healthy donors. Assay: immunoSEQ multiplex PCR; the TCRdb copy retains only in-frame clones and omits some. Among 140,000 to 150,000 clones, about nine tenths were seen once, and the ten largest hold 4.5%. The source is a man aged 18 to 29 in good health and CMV-seropositive. The material sequenced was PBMCs.

CDR3 residues: CASREPGQGNTEAFF. CDR3 in DNA: TGCGCCAGCAGGGAACCGGGACAGGGTAACACTGAAGCTTTCTTT. The chain employs TRBV10-2 and TRBJ1-1, with 9 bases that match TRBD1. The trim removed 6 bases at V and 2 bases at J, leaving 7 bases unmatched. The CDR3 spans 15 residues. The germline V gene has CDR1 WSHSY and CDR2 SAAADI.